Below, 22 T cell receptor beta chains from the same sample are listed, as sequenced in a study of T cells after yellow fever vaccination. A single record per CDR3 protein comes from TCRdb applying MiXCR to the 5' RACE reads. The profile shows fewer than 450,000 distinct CDR3 sequences, roughly 11% of them singletons. The starting material was PBMCs, obtained on the day of the first yellow fever vaccination. All receptors derive from a man aged 18 to 30 who received the YFV17D yellow fever vaccine.

J is TRBJ2-5 and V is TRBV19, with TRBD2 matching over 7 bases. The J segment lost 4 bases and the V segment lost 5 bases, leaving 7 bases of the junction unmatched. Per the germline V gene, CDR1 is LNHDA and CDR2 is SQIVND (reference sequence). The CDR3 is 14 residues long. The CDR3 here is CASSVRDYGETQYF. The CDR3 nucleotides are TGTGCCAGTAGTGTACGGGACTATGGAGAGACCCAGTACTTC.

This clonotype has ten or more counts. The chain recombines TRBV12-3 or TRBV12-4 with TRBJ2-2; D remains unclear. The CDR3 spans 14 residues. V shed 2 bases and J shed 4 bases, with 8 bases lying between them. CDR3 in amino acids: CASSLNSRTGELFF. CDR3 coding DNA: TGTGCCAGCAGTTTAAACAGCCGCACCGGGGAGCTGTTTTTT.

This clonotype was counted a few times. The gene calls are TRBV5-4 and TRBJ1-4; perhaps TRBD1 as D (5 bases). Per germline, CDR1 SGHNT and CDR2 YYREEE (reference sequence). The CDR3 sequence is 15 residues long. Trimming stripped 1 base from V and 6 bases from J, with 13 bases between. The chain's CDR3 is CASSLSGQRDEKLFF. As DNA, the CDR3 is TGTGCCAGCAGCTTGTCCGGACAACGGGATGAAAAACTGTTTTTT.

This clonotype was counted a few times. The chain employs TRBV28 and TRBJ2-5, with unresolved D. This CDR3 has 13 residues. The V end was cut by 5 bases, the J end by 1 base, with 8 bases between. The germline CDR1 and CDR2 sequences are MDHEN and SYDVKM. This CDR3 is CASSGVVQETQYF. In nucleotides, the CDR3 is TGTGCCAGCAGTGGAGTCGTCCAAGAGACCCAGTACTTC.

This clonotype has ten or more counts. CDR3 sequence: CASSQIDRNEKLFF. For the CDR3, the DNA is TGTGCCAGCAGCCAGATCGACAGGAATGAAAAACTGTTTTTT. V and J are TRBV5-6 and TRBJ1-4; maybe TRBD1 (6 bases). The germline V and J ends were trimmed by 4 bases and 5 bases, with 12 bases remaining between them. The CDR3 is 14 residues long. Per the germline V gene, CDR1 is SGHDT and CDR2 is YYEEEE. Complete variable domain (other parts from reference TRBV5-6 and TRBJ1-4): DAGVTQSPTHLIKTRGQQVTLRCSPKSGHDTVSWYQQALGQGPQFIFQYYEEEERQRGNFPDRFSGHQFPNYSSELNVNALLLGDSALYLCASSQIDRNEKLFFGSGTQLSVL.

In this sample, this clonotype turned up a few times. The chain uses TRBV10-1 and TRBJ2-2; tentative D call: TRBD1 (6 bases). Trimming took off 2 bases at V and 4 bases at J, with 11 bases between the two ends. The germline V gene has CDR1 WNHNN and CDR2 SYGVQD (reference sequence). The CDR3 is made up of 15 amino acids. CDR3 in amino acids: CASSENAGVTGELFF. Written as DNA, the CDR3 is TGCGCCAGCAGTGAGAATGCAGGGGTCACCGGGGAGCTGTTTTTT.

This sequence joins TRBV6-5 and TRBJ2-7; a weak D match, TRBD2 (5 bases). With 0 bases removed from V and 3 bases from J, the gap between germline ends came to 6 bases. The CDR3 consists of 13 residues. CDR1 is MNHEY, CDR2 SVGAGI, per germline. This CDR3 reads CASSYSGDYEQYF. The CDR3 bases are TGTGCCAGCAGTTACTCCGGGGACTACGAGCAGTACTTC.

There are many counts of this clonotype. The rearrangement uses TRBV5-1 and TRBJ2-5; the D gene is possibly TRBD1 (6 bases). Germline V lookup: CDR1 SGHRS, CDR2 YFSETQ. CDR3 length: 14 residues. V lost 4 bases and J lost 2, with 12 bases in between. The CDR3 reads CASSTSDRQETQYF. CDR3 sequence (DNA): TGCGCCAGCAGCACCTCGGACAGACAAGAGACCCAGTACTTC.

This chain joins TRBV9 and TRBJ2-5; 9 positions match TRBD1. The CDR3 has 15 amino acids. Per germline, CDR1 SGDLS and CDR2 YYNGEE. With 1 base clipped from V and 5 bases from J, the junction kept 6 bases outside the gene matches. The CDR3 loop reads CASSVHRGLSETQYF. The CDR3 DNA is TGTGCCAGCAGCGTACACAGGGGGCTGTCGGAGACCCAGTACTTC.

V gene TRBV6-2 or TRBV6-3 combines with J gene TRBJ2-1; TRBD1 matches 7 bases. In germline, CDR1 is MNHEY, CDR2 SVGEGT. The junction had 8 bases not matched to a gene; V was cut back by 6 bases and J by 6 bases. The CDR3 is 14 amino acids. The CDR3 region is CASSPEGGINEQFF. The CDR3, as DNA: TGTGCCAGCAGCCCCGAAGGGGGCATCAATGAGCAGTTCTTC.

The rearrangement links TRBV9 to TRBJ2-6; D not resolved. This CDR3 has 15 amino acids. Germline loops: CDR1 SGDLS, CDR2 YYNGEE. V was pared by 3 bases and J by 0 bases, with 7 bases between. The CDR3 is CASSAWGSGANVLTF. In DNA form, the CDR3 reads TGTGCCAGCAGCGCCTGGGGCTCTGGGGCCAACGTCCTGACTTTC.

The chain couples TRBV6-2 or TRBV6-3 to TRBJ2-7, with D hard to call. V was trimmed by 8 bases and J by 2 bases, leaving 13 bases between them. Germline V gene lookup returns CDR1 MNHEY and CDR2 SVGEGT. CDR3 length equals 13 residues. The CDR3 spells CASGVGQPYEQYF. The CDR3 coding sequence is TGTGCCAGCGGGGTCGGCCAACCCTACGAGCAGTACTTC.

This clonotype was seen more than once but under ten times. This chain connects TRBV4-3 to TRBJ1-5; D ambiguous. Germline V CDR1 and CDR2: LGHNA, YSLEER. The CDR3 has 13 residues. V was clipped by 0 bases and J by 3 bases, with 3 bases between them. The CDR3 reads CASSQDANQPQHF. The CDR3 DNA follows: TGCGCCAGCAGCCAAGATGCCAATCAGCCCCAGCATTTT.

This clonotype has just a few counts. The genes are TRBV5-1 and TRBJ2-7; TRBD1 is a possible D gene (6 bases). Germline values: CDR1 SGHRS, CDR2 YFSETQ. CDR3 size: 15 residues. V was shortened by 0 bases and J by 0 bases, with 10 bases between the two germline ends. This CDR3 reads CASSLGTERSYEQYF. The CDR3 DNA reads TGCGCCAGCAGCTTGGGGACAGAGCGCTCCTACGAGCAGTACTTC.

This chain connects TRBV25-1 to TRBJ2-3; D remains ambiguous. Germline values: CDR1 MGHDK, CDR2 SYGVNS. This CDR3 region has 14 residues. The ends were cut back, 6 bases at V and 5 bases at J, with 15 bases in the middle. The CDR3 sequence is CASRRGQTGDTQYF. CDR3 coding DNA: TGTGCCAGCAGAAGAGGTCAGACCGGAGATACGCAGTATTTT.

The table lists this clonotype with a few counts. This chain uses TRBV27 with TRBJ2-3; TRBD2 aligns across 12 bases. The V and J ends lost 0 bases and 11 bases, in that order; junction bases with no gene match: 6. The CDR3 spans 15 residues. Germline V gene data show CDR1 as MNHEY and CDR2 as SMNVEV (reference sequence). CDR3 sequence reads: CASSLSTSGGLRQYF. The CDR3 coding sequence is TGTGCCAGCAGTTTATCAACTAGCGGGGGGTTGAGGCAGTATTTT.

This clonotype was detected a few times. The chain combines TRBV15 with TRBJ2-5; D uncertain. From germline, CDR1 is LNHNV and CDR2 YYDKDF (reference sequence). V gave up 5 bases and J gave up 4 bases, with 17 bases separating them. The CDR3 totals 15 residues. The CDR3 here is CATSARKGLGETQYF. The CDR3 coding sequence is TGTGCCACCAGCGCACGTAAGGGTTTGGGAGAGACCCAGTACTTC.

The gene calls are TRBV7-2 and TRBJ2-3; no clear D. The CDR3 sequence is 16 residues long. Trimming shortened V by 5 bases and J by 0 bases, and 15 bases separated the two germline ends. Germline-derived CDR1 and CDR2 are SGHTA and FQGNSA. CDR3 loop: CASSLRAAASTDTQYF. The CDR3, as DNA: TGTGCCAGCAGCCTACGTGCGGCAGCTAGCACAGATACGCAGTATTTT.

This clonotype was found a few times. The chain couples TRBV7-6 to TRBJ2-1; D is ambiguous. The V gene's germline CDR1 is SGHVS and CDR2 FNYEAQ. The CDR3 runs 14 residues. V was shortened by 2 bases and J by 5 bases, with 10 bases between the two germline ends. This CDR3 reads CASSLNSANNEQFF. As DNA, the CDR3 is TGTGCCAGCAGCTTAAATTCCGCCAACAATGAGCAGTTCTTC.

This chain connects TRBV24-1 to TRBJ2-1, with unresolved D. CDR1 is KGHDR and CDR2 is SFDVKD in the germline V gene. The CDR3 contains 12 residues. Trimming left V 1 base short and J 7 bases short, with 4 bases between. The CDR3 protein is CATSDFRNEQFF. CDR3 in DNA: TGTGCCACCAGTGATTTCCGAAATGAGCAGTTCTTC.

This clonotype was picked up many times. The chain is built from TRBV20-1 and TRBJ2-7; D is uncertain. Germline loops: CDR1 DFQATT, CDR2 SNEGSKA (reference sequence). There are 11 residues in the CDR3. The V and J ends lost 1 base and 3 bases respectively, with 4 bases between them. The CDR3 sequence: CSARGNYEQYF. The CDR3 bases are TGCAGTGCTAGAGGGAACTACGAGCAGTACTTC.

This clonotype came up a few times. The rearrangement joins TRBV4-1 to TRBJ2-1, with TRBD1 matching over 8 bases. After removal of 6 bases from V and 2 bases from J, the junction contained 9 bases not matched to a gene. The CDR3 is made up of 16 amino acids. Per germline, CDR1 MGHRA and CDR2 YSYEKL. The CDR3, as DNA: TGCGCCAGCAGGGCAACGACAGGGGAGACCTACAATGAGCAGTTCTTC. It codes for CASRATTGETYNEQFF.